Following are 3 T cell receptor beta chains from one sample sequenced in a study of technical replicates of blood from four donors. TCRdb's copy holds only in-frame clones and misses some; the assay was immunoSEQ multiplex PCR. Here the sample spans 53,000 or so clones, approximately 92% being singletons. Sequenced sample: PBMCs. All receptors come from a human donor in good health. Some clones in this sample may be carry-over from other donors' samples.

The chain combines TRBV5-4 with TRBJ2-3; TRBD1 agrees at 9 bases. CDR3 length: 16 amino acids. CDR1 is SGHNT and CDR2 is YYREEE in the germline V gene (reference sequence). V lost 2 bases, J lost 6 bases, and 10 bases stayed unmatched. The CDR3 DNA is TGTGCCAGCAGCTTCACCGGGACAGGGTTATTGGATACGCAGTATTTT. As protein: CASSFTGTGLLDTQYF.

CDR3 in DNA: TGCGCCAGCAGTTCTAACCCGGGGGACAGGGCTTCGAAGACCCAGTACTTC. It yields the protein CASSSNPGDRASKTQYF. The V and J genes are TRBV5-1 and TRBJ2-5; 9 bases are shared with TRBD1. The junction had 17 bases not matched to a gene; V was cut back by 5 bases and J by 6 bases. The CDR3 is 17 amino acids. CDR1 and CDR2 (germline): SGHRS, YFSETQ. The complete variable domain, with remaining parts taken from reference TRBV5-1 and TRBJ2-5, reads KAGVTQTPRYLIKTRGQQVTLSCSPISGHRSVSWYQQTPGQGLQFLFEYFSETQRNKGNFPGRFSGRQFSNSRSEMNVSTLELGDSALYLCASSSNPGDRASKTQYFGPGTRLLVL.

CDR3 protein: CASSLDTYRDTIYF. The CDR3 DNA sequence: TGTGCCAGCAGCTTAGACACTTACCGGGACACCATATATTTT. The V gene is TRBV11-2, the J gene TRBJ1-3; D is unresolved. This CDR3 comprises 14 residues. Germline V gives CDR1 SGHAT, CDR2 FQNNGV. Trimming left V 0 bases short and J 8 bases short, with 11 bases between.